A selection of T cell receptor beta chains follows, all from one sample in a study of shared clonotypes between healthy human individuals. Measured with immunoSEQ multiplex PCR; TCRdb has only the in-frame clones, and not every one. The sample has around 720,000 clones, 73% seen once. The source material was memory CD4+ T cells sorted from blood. The receptor set was obtained from a woman in her 30s in good health. Both conserved end residues are part of each CDR3. The D gene is left open where the match is weak. Clone size is stated in some rows and not others, as once, few, many or a class when expanded.

V	J	size	D	CDR3	DNA
TRBV10-3	TRBJ2-7	NA	NA	CAISSSYEQYF	TGTGCCATAAGTAGCAGTTACGAGCAGTACTTC
TRBV5-1	TRBJ1-3	NA	TRBD1	CASSPGTGTGSRDTIYF	TGCGCCAGCAGCCCGGGGACCGGGACAGGGTCTAGAGACACCATATATTTT
TRBV7-9	TRBJ2-7	NA	NA	CASSLDLLREQYF	TGTGCCAGCAGCTTAGACCTCCTCCGGGAGCAGTACTTC
TRBV7-9	TRBJ1-5	NA	TRBD1	CASSGGQGAYQPQHF	TGTGCCAGCAGCGGGGGACAGGGGGCATATCAGCCCCAGCATTTT
TRBV2	TRBJ1-5	NA	NA	CASSEGHNSNQPQHF	TGTGCCAGCAGTGAAGGACACAATAGCAATCAGCCCCAGCATTTT
TRBV7-9	TRBJ2-7	once	NA	CASSRPGGAAAEQYF	TGTGCCAGCAGCCGCCCGGGCGGGGCGGCGGCCGAGCAGTACTTC
TRBV28	TRBJ2-7	NA	NA	CASSYIGETYEQYF	TGTGCCAGCAGTTATATAGGTGAGACCTACGAGCAGTACTTC
TRBV11-2	TRBJ2-7	NA	NA	CASSSRDIAYEQYF	TGTGCCAGCAGCTCCCGGGACATTGCCTACGAGCAGTACTTC
TRBV7-8	TRBJ2-3	NA	NA	CATSRAGPQDTQYF	TGTGCCACCTCGAGGGCGGGACCTCAAGATACGCAGTATTTT
TRBV14	TRBJ2-7	NA	NA	CASSQGEGYEQYF	TGTGCCAGCAGCCAAGGTGAAGGCTACGAGCAGTACTTC
TRBV28	TRBJ2-7	NA	TRBD1	CASSPGTGGSYEQYF	TGTGCCAGCAGTCCCGGGACAGGGGGTAGTTACGAGCAGTACTTC
TRBV6-5	TRBJ1-1	NA	NA	CASSYGDRSEAFF	TGTGCCAGCAGTTACGGTGACAGGAGTGAAGCTTTCTTT
TRBV28	TRBJ1-1	NA	NA	CASSQDRRSANTEAFF	TGTGCCAGCAGCCAGGACAGAAGATCCGCGAACACTGAAGCTTTCTTT
TRBV9	TRBJ2-7	NA	NA	CASSVVAGEQYF	TGTGCCAGCAGCGTAGTTGCGGGCGAGCAGTACTTC
TRBV5-6	TRBJ2-3	NA	NA	CASSRRGAGDTQYF	TGTGCCAGCAGCCGCCGGGGAGCGGGAGATACGCAGTATTTT
TRBV7-2	TRBJ2-7	few	TRBD2	CASSEGLAGSYEQYF	TGTGCCAGCAGCGAAGGACTAGCGGGATCCTACGAGCAGTACTTC
TRBV7-9	TRBJ2-3	few	NA	CASSTGSHGFDTQYF	TGTGCCAGCAGCACCGGGTCTCATGGTTTCGATACGCAGTATTTT
TRBV5-5	TRBJ2-2	NA	NA	CASSFWAGELFF	TGTGCCAGCAGCTTTTGGGCTGGGGAGCTGTTTTTT
TRBV7-3	TRBJ2-1	NA	TRBD2	CASSAPRGAYNEQFF	TGTGCCAGCAGCGCCCCCCGGGGGGCCTACAATGAGCAGTTCTTC
TRBV27	TRBJ2-5	NA	NA	CASIRRAQQETQYF	TGTGCCAGCATTAGGAGGGCCCAACAAGAGACCCAGTACTTC
TRBV5-4	TRBJ1-1	NA	NA	CASSRQESVGAFF	TGTGCCAGCAGCCGCCAAGAATCGGTAGGGGCTTTCTTT
TRBV18	TRBJ2-3	once	TRBD2	CASSPPLAVDTQYF	TGTGCCAGCTCACCACCGCTAGCGGTAGATACGCAGTATTTT
TRBV28	TRBJ1-2	NA	NA	CASSRTTANYGYTF	TGTGCCAGCAGCCGGACAACTGCTAACTATGGCTACACCTTC
TRBV18	TRBJ1-2	NA	NA	CASSPPGGNYGYTF	TGTGCCAGCTCACCACCGGGCGGGAACTATGGCTACACCTTC
TRBV7-9	TRBJ2-7	once	NA	CASSLVLASTEQYF	TGTGCCAGCAGCTTAGTGTTGGCTAGCACCGAGCAGTACTTC
TRBV11-3	TRBJ2-1	NA	NA	CASSRGAVYNEQFF	TGTGCCAGCAGCCGGGGCGCCGTTTACAATGAGCAGTTCTTC
TRBV28	TRBJ2-3	few	TRBD1	CASATGGLDTDTQYF	TGTGCCAGCGCCACAGGGGGCCTTGACACAGATACGCAGTATTTT
TRBV6-6	TRBJ2-1	NA	TRBD2	CASSPGASGRDNEQFF	TGTGCCAGCTCGCCGGGGGCTAGCGGGAGAGACAATGAGCAGTTCTTC
TRBV28	TRBJ2-7	once	TRBD2	CASRPQLAGNYEQYF	TGTGCCAGCAGGCCACAACTAGCGGGGAACTACGAGCAGTACTTC
TRBV28	TRBJ1-1	NA	NA	CASSFAPRMNTEAFF	TGTGCCAGCAGTTTTGCCCCCCGGATGAACACTGAAGCTTTCTTT
TRBV29-1	TRBJ1-1	NA	NA	CSVEEGGAEAFF	TGCAGCGTTGAAGAGGGAGGGGCTGAAGCTTTCTTT
TRBV25-1	TRBJ1-1	NA	TRBD1	CASSDPGTANTEAFF	TGTGCCAGCAGTGACCCCGGGACAGCGAACACTGAAGCTTTCTTT
TRBV5-1	TRBJ2-5	many	NA	CASSLGSSGEETQYF	TGCGCCAGCAGCTTGGGCTCCTCGGGAGAAGAGACCCAGTACTTC
TRBV5-1	TRBJ2-7	NA	NA	CASSFADRHEQYF	TGCGCCAGCAGCTTTGCCGACCGCCACGAGCAGTACTTC
TRBV7-6	TRBJ2-2	NA	NA	CASSLVGGELFF	TGTGCCAGCAGCTTAGTAGGCGGGGAGCTGTTTTTT
TRBV27	TRBJ1-5	NA	NA	CASSLRGSNNQPQHF	TGTGCCAGCAGTTTACGGGGGTCTAACAATCAGCCCCAGCATTTT
TRBV5-1	TRBJ2-5	few	TRBD1	CASSFQGDQETQYF	TGCGCCAGCAGCTTCCAGGGGGACCAAGAGACCCAGTACTTC
TRBV5-8	TRBJ2-7	NA	NA	CASSLGAGYNEQYF	TGTGCCAGCAGCTTAGGTGCGGGGTACAACGAGCAGTACTTC
TRBV28	TRBJ2-7	few	NA	CASSLPLRATDYEQYF	TGTGCCAGCAGTTTACCTCTCAGGGCAACGGACTACGAGCAGTACTTC
TRBV19	TRBJ1-2	NA	NA	CASSISGGQNYGYTF	TGTGCCAGTAGTATATCGGGAGGGCAGAACTATGGCTACACCTTC
TRBV10-3	TRBJ2-5	NA	NA	CAISESYRTETQYF	TGTGCCATCAGTGAGTCTTACAGGACAGAGACCCAGTACTTC
TRBV28	TRBJ1-5	NA	NA	CASSPKGPASDHNQPQHF	TGTGCCAGCAGTCCTAAGGGCCCGGCATCGGACCACAATCAGCCCCAGCATTTT
TRBV6-6	TRBJ2-5	NA	NA	CASSLIRGGETQYF	TGTGCCAGCAGTTTGATCCGAGGAGGAGAGACCCAGTACTTC
TRBV28	TRBJ1-1	NA	NA	CASSLRGTMNTEAFF	TGTGCCAGCAGTTTAAGAGGAACCATGAACACTGAAGCTTTCTTT
TRBV6-1	TRBJ2-2	NA	NA	CASSDGGTAYTGELFF	TGTGCCAGCAGTGATGGCGGGACAGCGTACACCGGGGAGCTGTTTTTT
TRBV28	TRBJ1-1	few	NA	CASTPTWEITEAFF	TGTGCCAGCACCCCTACCTGGGAGATCACTGAAGCTTTCTTT
TRBV6-1	TRBJ1-1	NA	NA	CASSRDFKTEAFF	TGTGCCAGCAGCCGGGACTTCAAAACTGAAGCTTTCTTT
TRBV6-5	TRBJ2-3	NA	NA	CASSENADTQYF	TGTGCCAGCAGTGAAAACGCAGATACGCAGTATTTT
TRBV2	TRBJ2-7	few	NA	CASIETPYYEQYF	TGTGCCAGCATTGAGACGCCATACTACGAGCAGTACTTC
TRBV6-6	TRBJ1-1	NA	NA	CASRSTGRNTEAFF	TGTGCCAGCAGAAGCACAGGTAGGAACACTGAAGCTTTCTTT